This T cell receptor (beta chain) is from a study of T cell responses to AZD1222 COVID-19 vaccine. General study results and limits: At study baseline, merely more than 5 AZD1222 recipients were seropositive.

Method: immunoSEQ multiplex PCR; TCRdb's copy keeps in-frame clones and lacks some. This sample has under 110,000 clones, with 75% to 95% found just once. CDR1 and CDR2 from the germline V gene are MNHEY and SVGAGI. The CDR3 runs 14 residues. V lost 2 bases and J 4 bases, leaving 11 bases between the germline ends. A word on this clone: The target antigen is unknown.

The rearrangement links TRBV6-5 to TRBJ1-2; D ambiguous. This sequence was found in an adult in good health. The sample was peripheral blood, taken on day 0 of AZD1222 vaccination. CDR3 sequence: CASSYRTPFYGYTF. CDR3 nucleotides: TGTGCCAGCAGTTACCGGACGCCTTTCTATGGCTACACCTTC.